This record concerns one T cell receptor beta chain sequence. No antigen is known for it. This entry is derived from a study of blood T cells in healthy people across ages. Study-level results: Researchers deemed the diversity estimates from one million T cells underestimates. Whereas aged donors had fewer naive CD4+ cells, long-lived donors had more of them and higher diversity.

PCR was performed a second time for about 7 to 12 cycles using a sample-barcoded 5' primer and a J-beta primer mix. The authors tagged each cDNA molecule using a template-switch adaptor with 12 random nucleotides. TCRdb itself ran the 5' RACE reads through MiXCR, one entry per CDR3 protein. The profile shows about 830,000 distinct CDR3 sequences, around 62% of them singletons. The V and J ends lost 2 bases and 3 bases respectively, with 16 bases between them. Germline-derived CDR1 and CDR2 are LGHDT and YNNKEL (reference sequence). The CDR3 contains 16 residues. Sequencing used blood. The gene calls are TRBV3-1 and TRBJ1-1, with no clear D. This sequence originates from a man aged 30-40 years in good health. The CDR3 here is CASSQLWATSHTEAFF. In DNA form, the CDR3 reads TGTGCCAGCAGCCAACTTTGGGCAACTTCCCACACTGAAGCTTTCTTT.